This entry is about one T cell receptor (beta chain). Its antigen has not been determined. Qualities for individual bases were not recorded, and no much larger clone is one base off. The immunoSEQ hsTCRB v3.0 assay was used at survey level resolution to sequence the TRB variable region. A depth of roughly 35,000-55,000 T-cell genomes per sample was targeted for TRB sequencing. TRB libraries were pooled and sequenced on an Illumina MiSeq using a v3 150-cycle kit. The original methods were these. Repertoire analysis was run in R within a reproducible Nextflow workflow that covered QC, data transformation and analysis. LymphoSeq2, an R package for exploring AIRR-Seq data, was used to implement the custom analyses. A handful of samples that produced fewer than 5000 total TRB sequences were removed, so 150 to 200 HIV repertoires were analyzed. Among the approximately 180 retained HIV repertoires, 59 were collected before ART initiation and approximately 130 were collected after ART initiation. Each repertoire was downsampled to 5000 TRB nucleotide sequences, and summary statistics were averaged across 100 downsampling iterations. Only TRB sequences with CDR3 regions of at least seven amino acids were retained for analysis. Diversity was measured with a Shannon entropy-derived clonality score and the Gini coefficient. Repertoire networks linked the top 5000 CDR3 amino acid sequences whenever two sequences differed by an edit distance of one. For TRB CDR3 amino acid sequences, GLIPH2 was used to predict antigen specificity groups and MHC restriction. To flag known associations with CMV, EBV, HIV or tissue antigens, CDR3 amino acid sequences were compared against VDJdb and McPAS-TCR. Pre-ART, post-ART and control groups were compared with Wilcoxon signed-rank tests and Holm-Bonferroni correction. This immuneACCESS table, as held by TCRdb, lists in-frame sequences with V and J called but not all clones. Of the missing ones, under half trace to an unresolved V gene in checked studies; the others have no known cause. That table supplies the V and J calls and clone size; D and trimming were determined from the DNA. The sample yields about 21,000 clones; 79% were counted once. Less than 9.5% of the sample is in the top ten clones.

This entry comes from a study of long-term antiretroviral therapy in people with HIV (dated by TCRdb to 2022 to 2024). At the level of the whole study: The earliest samples were collected roughly a decade before the 2015 WHO recommendation for immediate ART, at a time when ART was usually postponed until CD4 counts fell. A retrospective serial study tested whether ART initiation and durable HIV suppression were associated with changes in peripheral blood TRB repertoire composition and diversity. A total of over 150 cryopreserved PBMC samples came from around 30 adults with confirmed HIV infection and were collected serially over a mean of roughly six years (range 1-12). Of the 30 or so participants with HIV, approximately twelve were female. No cross-contamination during QIAcube processing turned up in test extractions that ran a monoclonal T-cell line alongside 33 polyclonal samples.

Here is what the overall study found, with its caveats: HIV repertoires had narrower CDR3 length ranges than controls, and the network structure suggested an antigen-experienced repertoire that shifted only slightly toward naive after ART. Inferences about post-ART repertoire changes were limited because no data were available on ART adherence, viral resistance or therapy changes. Expanded TRB clones identified before ART initiation dominated the repertoire across all time points, though the dominance fluctuated and decreased in many PLHIV after ART. Starting ART was linked to a significant rise in TRB diversity, yet even with long-term ART the diversity remained significantly lower than in transplant donor controls. Because pre-ART samples had limited cell numbers, unsorted PBMC were profiled rather than sorted CD4+ and CD8+ T cells. Because PBMC availability was limited, only the TCR beta chain was sequenced, with no alpha chain pairing. The samples span the years 2004 to 2017, and the ART regimens used may be less effective than current regimens.

Sequences MNHNS (CDR1) and SASEGT (CDR2) are obtained from the germline V gene. V loses 2 bases of germline sequence and J loses 4 bases, and the interval between the two ends is 9 bases. Measured from the cysteine to the phenylalanine, the CDR3 is 14 residues long. The kept DNA is CDR3 alone, 42 bases in frame from the first base. To be included, a participant needed at least one PBMC sample from before ART initiation plus at least two post-ART samples. All participants with HIV were treated in the United States of America. Before DNA extraction, cryopreserved samples of about 0.95-10 million PBMC were thawed and then washed. At the time of the earliest PBMC sample for each participant with HIV, ages ranged from roughly 20 to 60 years. PBMC samples from each participant spanned 1-4 timepoints before ART initiation and 2-8 timepoints after ART initiation, with a median of 7 samples. Serial HIV viral load, CD4+ T-cell count, ART history and demographic data were obtained for every participant. Genomic DNA was extracted from unsorted PBMC with a Qiagen kit on a QIAcube, with processing performed in batches of 12 samples.

The starting material was unsorted PBMCs, obtained 4.1 years after starting antiretroviral therapy. The sequence is built from TRBV6-1 and TRBJ1-5; TRBD1 could be the D gene, as 5 bases match. The TCR comes from a woman aged 40 to 50 with HIV. The CDR3 sequence is CASSEPDSNQPQHF. Here is the DNA: TGTGCCAGCAGTGAACCCGACAGTAATCAGCCCCAGCATTTT.